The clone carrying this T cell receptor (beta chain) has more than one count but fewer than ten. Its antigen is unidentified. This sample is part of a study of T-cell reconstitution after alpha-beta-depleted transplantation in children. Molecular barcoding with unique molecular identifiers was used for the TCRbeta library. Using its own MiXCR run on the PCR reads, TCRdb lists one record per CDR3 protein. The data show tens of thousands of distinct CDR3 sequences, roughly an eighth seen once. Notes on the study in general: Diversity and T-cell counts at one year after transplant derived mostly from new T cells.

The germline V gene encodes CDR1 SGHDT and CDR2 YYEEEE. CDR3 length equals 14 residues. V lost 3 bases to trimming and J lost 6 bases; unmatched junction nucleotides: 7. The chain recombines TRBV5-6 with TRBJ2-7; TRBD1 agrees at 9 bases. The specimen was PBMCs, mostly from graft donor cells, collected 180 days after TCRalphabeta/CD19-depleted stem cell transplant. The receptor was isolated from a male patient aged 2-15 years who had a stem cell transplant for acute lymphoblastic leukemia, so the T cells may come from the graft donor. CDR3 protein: CASSSGTGRAEQYF. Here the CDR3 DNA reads TGTGCCAGCAGCTCCGGGACAGGGAGGGCCGAGCAGTACTTC. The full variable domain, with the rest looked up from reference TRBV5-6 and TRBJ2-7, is DAGVTQSPTHLIKTRGQQVTLRCSPKSGHDTVSWYQQALGQGPQFIFQYYEEEERQRGNFPDRFSGHQFPNYSSELNVNALLLGDSALYLCASSSGTGRAEQYFGPGTRLTVT.